This TCR beta chain is from a study of beta chain features in type 1 diabetes. Study summary: Healthy donors, compared against patients, showed similar age, gender and cell yields.

This clone was seen more than once but under ten times. Its matching antigen is unknown. The whole isolated RNA underwent reverse transcription, so sequencing captured expressed TCRB transcripts. The method was immunoSEQ multiplex PCR; TCRdb's version includes in-frame clones alone and lacks a portion of them. The sample lists 230,000 or so clones; roughly 17% were seen once. CDR3 length: 16 amino acids. Between the trimmed V and J ends, which lost 6 bases and 7 bases, there was a span of 25 bases. CDR1 SQVTM and CDR2 ANQGSEA come from the germline V gene. Sorting based on CD45RO/CCR7/CD25/CD127/CD95/CD27 separated CD4+ naive, central memory, regulatory and stem cell-like memory cells. Study-wide findings and caveats: Type 1 diabetes patients had VDJ junctions that carried fewer insertions and more deletions. Shorter TCRB CDR3s, moderately but significantly so, marked every one of the four CD4+ subsets in Type 1 diabetes patients.

The receptor comes from a man younger than 45 with type 1 diabetes. Material for sequencing was naive CD4+ T cells from blood. The chain links TRBV29-1 to TRBJ2-1, with a possible D match to TRBD1 (7 bases). The CDR3 region is CSVTPFPGGGRNEQFF. The CDR3 region has the DNA TGCAGCGTGACACCTTTCCCAGGGGGAGGAAGGAATGAGCAGTTCTTC.